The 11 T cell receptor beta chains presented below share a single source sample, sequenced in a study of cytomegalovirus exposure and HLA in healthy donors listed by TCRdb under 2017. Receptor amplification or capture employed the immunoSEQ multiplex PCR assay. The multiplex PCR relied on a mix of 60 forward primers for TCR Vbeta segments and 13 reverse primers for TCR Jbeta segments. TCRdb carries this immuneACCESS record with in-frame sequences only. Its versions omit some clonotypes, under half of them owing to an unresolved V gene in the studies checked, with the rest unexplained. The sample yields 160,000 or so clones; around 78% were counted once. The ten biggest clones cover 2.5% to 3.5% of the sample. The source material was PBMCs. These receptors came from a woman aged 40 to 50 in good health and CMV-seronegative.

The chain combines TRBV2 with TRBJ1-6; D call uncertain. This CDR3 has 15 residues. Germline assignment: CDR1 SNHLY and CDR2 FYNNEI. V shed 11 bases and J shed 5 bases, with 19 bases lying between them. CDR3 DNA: TGTGCCGGGAGGTTAAGTCGGCAGGATAATTCACCCCTCCACTTT. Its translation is CAGRLSRQDNSPLHF. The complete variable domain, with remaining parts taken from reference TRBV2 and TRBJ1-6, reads EPEVTQTPSHQVTQMGQEVILRCVPISNHLYFYWYRQILGQKVEFLVSFYNNEISEKSEIFDDQFSVERPDGSNFTLKIRSTKLEDSAMYFCAGRLSRQDNSPLHFGNGTRLTVT.

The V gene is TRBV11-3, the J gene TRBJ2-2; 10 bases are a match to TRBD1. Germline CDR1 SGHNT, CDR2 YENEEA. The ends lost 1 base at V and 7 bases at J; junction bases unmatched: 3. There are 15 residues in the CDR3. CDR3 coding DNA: TGTGCCAGCAGCTTAGCGGACAGGGGGAACGGGGAGCTGTTTTTT. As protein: CASSLADRGNGELFF.

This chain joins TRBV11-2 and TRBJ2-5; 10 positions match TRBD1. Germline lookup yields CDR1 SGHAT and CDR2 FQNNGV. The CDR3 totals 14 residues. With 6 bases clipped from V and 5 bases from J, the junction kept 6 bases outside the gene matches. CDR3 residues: CASSTTGGRETQYF. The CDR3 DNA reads TGTGCCAGCAGTACGACAGGGGGCAGGGAGACCCAGTACTTC.

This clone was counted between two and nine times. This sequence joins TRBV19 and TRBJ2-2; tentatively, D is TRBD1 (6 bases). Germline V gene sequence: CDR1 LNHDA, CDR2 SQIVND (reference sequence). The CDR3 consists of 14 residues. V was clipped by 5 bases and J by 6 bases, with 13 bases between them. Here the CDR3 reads CASSQQGSPGELFF. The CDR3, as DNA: TGTGCCAGTAGTCAACAGGGTTCTCCCGGGGAGCTGTTTTTT.

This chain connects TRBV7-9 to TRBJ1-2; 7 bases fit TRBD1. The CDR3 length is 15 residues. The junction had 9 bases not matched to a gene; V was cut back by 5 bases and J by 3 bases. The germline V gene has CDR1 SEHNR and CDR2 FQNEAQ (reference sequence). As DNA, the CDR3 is TGTGCCAGCAGCCCCGGGGACAGCGTCTACTATGGCTACACCTTC. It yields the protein CASSPGDSVYYGYTF.

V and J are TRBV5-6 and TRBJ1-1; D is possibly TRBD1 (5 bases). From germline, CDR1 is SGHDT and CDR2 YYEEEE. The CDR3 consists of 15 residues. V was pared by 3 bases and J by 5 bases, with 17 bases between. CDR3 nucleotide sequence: TGTGCCAGCAGCTCGCCGACAGCCGGTGGGACTGAAGCTTTCTTT. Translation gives CASSSPTAGGTEAFF.

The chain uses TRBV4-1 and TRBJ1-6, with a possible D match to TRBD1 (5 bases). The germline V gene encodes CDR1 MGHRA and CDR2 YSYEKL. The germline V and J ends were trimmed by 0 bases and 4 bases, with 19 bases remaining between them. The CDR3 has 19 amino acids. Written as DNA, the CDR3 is TGCGCCAGCAGCCAAGATCGTATGGGTGGACAAATATATAATTCACCCCTCCACTTT. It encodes CASSQDRMGGQIYNSPLHF.

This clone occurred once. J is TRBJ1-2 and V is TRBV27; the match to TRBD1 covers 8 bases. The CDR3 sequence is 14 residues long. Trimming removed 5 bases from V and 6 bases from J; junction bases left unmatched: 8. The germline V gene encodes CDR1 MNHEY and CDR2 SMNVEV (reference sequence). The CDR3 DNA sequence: TGTGCCAGCAGTCCGGGACAGGTGTGGAATGGCTACACCTTC. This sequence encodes CASSPGQVWNGYTF.

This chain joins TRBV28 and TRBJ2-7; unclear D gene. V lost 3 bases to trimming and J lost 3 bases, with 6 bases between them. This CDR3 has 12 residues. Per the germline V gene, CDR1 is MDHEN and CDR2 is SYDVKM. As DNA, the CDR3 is TGTGCCAGCAGTTTTAATTACTACGAGCAGTACTTC. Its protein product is CASSFNYYEQYF. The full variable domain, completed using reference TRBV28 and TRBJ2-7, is DVKVTQSSRYLVKRTGEKVFLECVQDMDHENMFWYRQDPGLGLRLIYFSYDVKMKEKGDIPEGYSVSREKKERFSLILESASTNQTSMYLCASSFNYYEQYFGPGTRLTVT.

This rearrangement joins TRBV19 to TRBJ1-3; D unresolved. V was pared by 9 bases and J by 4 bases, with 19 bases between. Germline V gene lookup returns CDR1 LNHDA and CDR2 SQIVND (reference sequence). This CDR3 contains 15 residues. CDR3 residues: CARPICLERGNTIYF. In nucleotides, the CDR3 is TGTGCCAGACCTATATGCCTAGAAAGGGGAAACACCATATATTTT.

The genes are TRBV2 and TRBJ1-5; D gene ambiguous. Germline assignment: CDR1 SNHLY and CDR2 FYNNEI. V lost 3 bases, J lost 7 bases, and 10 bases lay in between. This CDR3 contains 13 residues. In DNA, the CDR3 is TGTGCCAGCAGTGACAGGATTGGCCAGCCCCAGCATTTT. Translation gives CASSDRIGQPQHF. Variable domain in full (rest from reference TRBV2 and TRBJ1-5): EPEVTQTPSHQVTQMGQEVILRCVPISNHLYFYWYRQILGQKVEFLVSFYNNEISEKSEIFDDQFSVERPDGSNFTLKIRSTKLEDSAMYFCASSDRIGQPQHFGDGTRLSIL.